This paragraph covers one TCR beta chain sequence. The length of the CDR3 is 13 residues. The ends were cut back, 5 bases at V and 4 bases at J, with 11 bases in the middle. Germline CDR1 and CDR2: SGHTA and FQGNSA. Clones were read by immunoSEQ multiplex PCR, and TCRdb kept only the in-frame ones, dropping some. The sample contains 140,000 to 150,000 clones, around 86% of which appear only once. This sample stems from a study of blood T cell repertoires in COVID-19. The sequencing input was PBMCs or T cells enriched from blood (not recorded which). This receptor was identified in a man aged 45-65 years who had recovered from COVID-19. The rearrangement joins TRBV7-2 to TRBJ1-2; TRBD1 might be the D (6 bases). This CDR3 is CASSPQGGYGYTF. Here the CDR3 DNA reads TGTGCCAGCAGCCCTCAAGGGGGCTATGGCTACACCTTC.